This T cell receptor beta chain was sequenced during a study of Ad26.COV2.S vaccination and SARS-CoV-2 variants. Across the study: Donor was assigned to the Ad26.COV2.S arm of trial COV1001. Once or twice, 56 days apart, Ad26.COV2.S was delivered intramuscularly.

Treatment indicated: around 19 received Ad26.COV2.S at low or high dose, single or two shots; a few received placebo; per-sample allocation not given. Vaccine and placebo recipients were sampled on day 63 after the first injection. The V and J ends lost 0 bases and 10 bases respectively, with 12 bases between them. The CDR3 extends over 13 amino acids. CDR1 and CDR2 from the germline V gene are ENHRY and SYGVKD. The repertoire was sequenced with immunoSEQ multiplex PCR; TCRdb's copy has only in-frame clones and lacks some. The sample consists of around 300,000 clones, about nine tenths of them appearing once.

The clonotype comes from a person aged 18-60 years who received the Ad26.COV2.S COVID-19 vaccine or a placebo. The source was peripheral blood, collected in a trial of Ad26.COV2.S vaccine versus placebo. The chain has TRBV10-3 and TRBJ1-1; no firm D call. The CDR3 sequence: CAISESAGWGAFF. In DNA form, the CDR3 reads TGTGCCATCAGTGAGTCGGCCGGCTGGGGAGCTTTCTTT.